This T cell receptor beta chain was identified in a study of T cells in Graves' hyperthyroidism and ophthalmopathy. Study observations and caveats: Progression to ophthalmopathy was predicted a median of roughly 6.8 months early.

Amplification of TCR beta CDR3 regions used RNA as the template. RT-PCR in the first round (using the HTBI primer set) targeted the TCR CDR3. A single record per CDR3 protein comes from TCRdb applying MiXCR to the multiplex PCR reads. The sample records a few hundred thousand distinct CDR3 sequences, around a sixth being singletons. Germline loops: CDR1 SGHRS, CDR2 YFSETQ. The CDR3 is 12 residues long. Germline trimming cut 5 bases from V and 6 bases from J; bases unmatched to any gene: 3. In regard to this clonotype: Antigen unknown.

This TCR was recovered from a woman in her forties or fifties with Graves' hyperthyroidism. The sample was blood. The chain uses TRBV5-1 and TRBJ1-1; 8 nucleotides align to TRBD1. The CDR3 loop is CASRPDRAEAFF. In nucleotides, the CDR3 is TGCGCCAGCAGACCGGACAGGGCTGAAGCTTTCTTT.